The 24 T cell receptor beta chains below were found in one sample sequenced in a study of Tregs in tolerant kidney transplant recipients. The protocol was immunoSEQ multiplex PCR, while the TCRdb copy is restricted to in-frame clones and leaves out a portion. The table includes more than 1,500 clones, less than 50% detected once. No antigen has been identified for these receptors. The sequenced sample consisted of Tregs from blood cultured with allogeneic cells. The receptors shown here come from a human patient who received a combined kidney and bone marrow transplant. Some T cells may have originated in the graft donor.

On this clone itself: Only one base separates this from a far larger clonotype, so it likely reflects a read error. The rearrangement uses TRBV6-5 and TRBJ1-2; D gene uncertain. The ends were cut back, 4 bases at V and 2 bases at J, with 8 bases in the middle. From germline, CDR1 is MNHEY and CDR2 SVGAGI. The CDR3 is 13 residues long. The CDR3 DNA reads as TGTGCCAGCAGTTCGGTGGGGAACTATGGCTACACCTTC. This gives the protein CASSSVGNYGYTF.

Relative to its sample, this clone is medium-sized. The chain employs TRBV5-4 and TRBJ2-5; perhaps TRBD1 as D (5 bases). The V end lost 4 bases, the J end lost 4 bases, and 20 bases lay between the germline ends. This CDR3 region has 16 residues. Germline CDR1 and CDR2: SGHNT and YYREEE (reference sequence). As DNA, the CDR3 is TGTGCCAGCAGCCCAAGGATAGGTAGCCAGGGAGAGACCCAGTACTTC. Protein sequence: CASSPRIGSQGETQYF.

In this sample, this clone turned up a few times. This sequence joins TRBV7-2 and TRBJ2-7; D is possibly TRBD2 (5 bases). Germline CDR1 is SGHTA and CDR2 is FQGNSA. The CDR3 length is 14 residues. Trimming took off 1 base at V and 2 bases at J, with 9 bases between the two ends. The CDR3 DNA sequence: TGTGCCAGCAGCTTAGGGCCCGGGGCCTACGAGCAGTACTTC. As protein: CASSLGPGAYEQYF.

About this clone: This likely reflects a read error, since a far larger clone is one base away. The chain recombines TRBV5-1 with TRBJ1-6, with 8 bases aligning to TRBD1. The CDR3 length is 16 residues. Germline CDR1 reads SGHRS; CDR2 reads YFSETQ. Trimming removed 4 bases from V and 8 bases from J; junction bases left unmatched: 11. CDR3 nucleotide sequence: TGCGCCAGCAGCCTCCCCCCAGGGGGCTCGCATTCACCCCTCCACTTT. The encoded protein is CASSLPPGGSHSPLHF.

The genes are TRBV7-5 and TRBJ1-5; the table names TRBD1, a call not compared with the DNA. TRBV7-5 is assigned pseudogene status. The CDR3 is made up of 19 amino acids. The CDR3 bases are TGTGTCAGAAGCTCTCGACAGGGGGCGATATTTTTTGGCAATCAGCCCCAGCATTTT. Protein: CVRSSRQGAIFFGNQPQHF.

This clone was observed a handful of times. This rearrangement joins TRBV28 to TRBJ1-5; maybe TRBD1 (6 bases). Germline-derived CDR1 and CDR2 are MDHEN and SYDVKM. The V gene lost 6 bases and the J gene lost 3 bases, with 12 bases spanning the gap. This CDR3 comprises 14 residues. The CDR3 DNA follows: TGTGCCAGCAGCTGGCCAGGGGACAATCAGCCCCAGCATTTT. The encoded protein is CASSWPGDNQPQHF.

A remark on this clone: A much larger clone differs by one base, so this may be a read error. The rearrangement joins TRBV11-2 to TRBJ1-1, with D possibly TRBD1 on 6 matching bases. Trimming pared 1 base from V and 1 base from J, leaving 7 bases between. CDR3 length: 14 amino acids. CDR1 and CDR2 from the germline V gene are SGHAT and FQNNGV. The CDR3 reads CASSLGRGNTEAFF. DNA for the CDR3: TGTGCCAGCAGCTTAGGCAGGGGGAACACTGAAGCTTTCTTT.

Worth noting for this clone: At one boundary the junction diverges from the germline segment, which might be a read error. The V gene is TRBV5-1, the J gene TRBJ2-2; TRBD2 might be the D (5 bases). Germline CDR1 reads SGHRS; CDR2 reads YFSETQ. This CDR3 is built from 14 residues. Here the CDR3 reads CASSSSGITGDLFF. The CDR3 nucleotides read TGCGCCAGCAGCTCATCGGGTATCACCGGGGATCTGTTTTTT.

This clone was recorded a few times. A far larger clone differs by one base, so this is likely a read error. Other DNA sequences in this specimen translate into the identical CDR3. The chain carries TRBV5-1 and TRBJ1-3; TRBD1 might be the D (5 bases). V lost 10 bases to trimming and J lost 7 bases, with 21 bases between them. The germline V gene has CDR1 SGHRS and CDR2 YFSETQ. This CDR3 is 14 amino acids long. CDR3 DNA sequence: TGCGCCTCAGCTGATCCCCAGGGAGGTAACACCATATATTTT. This codes for CASADPQGGNTIYF.

This chain connects TRBV6-5 to TRBJ1-1, with a possible D match to TRBD1 (5 bases). The V gene lost 5 bases and the J gene lost 4 bases, with 11 bases spanning the gap. This CDR3 has 13 amino acids. From germline, CDR1 is MNHEY and CDR2 SVGAGI. CDR3 nucleotide sequence: TGTGCCAGCAGTCCCTACGGGGGCACTGAAGCTTTCTTT. Translating gives CASSPYGGTEAFF.

This clone was found a few times. A much larger clone lies a single base off, so this may be a read error. This rearrangement joins TRBV5-6 to TRBJ2-7; tentatively, D is TRBD1 (7 bases). Germline CDR1 SGHDT, CDR2 YYEEEE. The CDR3 loop spans 15 amino acids. The ends were cut back, 4 bases at V and 2 bases at J, with 16 bases in the middle. The CDR3 DNA reads as TGTGCCAGCAGCGTGGGGGGACAGCGAACCTACGAGCAGTACTTC. Its protein is CASSVGGQRTYEQYF.

In its sample, this clone was seen once. Other DNA variants within this sample encode the same CDR3. The gene calls are TRBV7-8 and TRBJ1-3, with D possibly TRBD1 on 6 matching bases. The germline V gene has CDR1 SGHVS and CDR2 FQNEAQ. CDR3 size: 15 residues. V was pared by 0 bases and J by 4 bases, with 10 bases between. This chain's CDR3 is CASSLAAGTGNTIYF. Written as DNA, the CDR3 is TGTGCCAGCAGCTTAGCGGCAGGGACAGGAAACACCATATATTTT.

The chain carries TRBV5-1 and TRBJ2-1, with 7 bases aligning to TRBD1. This CDR3 spans 14 amino acids. With 0 bases clipped from V and 8 bases from J, the junction kept 5 bases outside the gene matches. Germline V gene lookup returns CDR1 SGHRS and CDR2 YFSETQ. The CDR3 nucleotides are TGCGCCAGCAGCTTGGGGCAGGGGGTCGATGAGCAGTTCTTC. Its protein product is CASSLGQGVDEQFF.

V and J are TRBV4-2 and TRBJ1-2; no definite D call. Germline V lookup: CDR1 LGHNA, CDR2 YNFKEQ. The CDR3 loop spans 14 amino acids. V was clipped by 5 bases and J by 4 bases, with 14 bases between them. The CDR3 nucleotides are TGTGCCAGCAGCTTGGGCCTTCCTCCCTATGGCTACACCTTC. It specifies CASSLGLPPYGYTF.

This clone appeared once. A far larger clone is just one base off, so this is likely a read error. This chain connects TRBV9 to TRBJ2-7; D assignment may be TRBD1 or TRBD2 (5 bases each). V lost 0 bases and J 3 bases, leaving 13 bases between the germline ends. The CDR3 has 15 amino acids. Germline assignment: CDR1 SGDLS and CDR2 YYNGEE. The CDR3 DNA reads as TGTGCCAGCAGCGTAGGGGACCTCGGGGTCTACGAGCAGTACTTC. Translation gives CASSVGDLGVYEQYF.

As to this clone: A far bigger clonotype differs at one base, so this is likely a read error. The CDR3 sequence is CASSQTQWAGVSPDTQYF. The CDR3 coding sequence is TGTGCCAGCAGCCAAACACAATGGGCAGGGGTGAGTCCAGATACGCAGTATTTT. V is TRBV4-2 and J is TRBJ2-3; D possibly corresponds to TRBD1 (6 bases). Trimming left V 2 bases short and J 4 bases short, with 22 bases between. CDR1 and CDR2 (germline): LGHNA, YNFKEQ. The CDR3 runs to 18 residues.

This clone is categorized as large. CDR3 residues: CASRRGQAGELFF. As DNA, the CDR3 is TGTGCCAGCAGGAGGGGGCAGGCCGGGGAGCTGTTTTTT. This chain links TRBV2 with TRBJ2-2; 7 bases map to TRBD1. The germline V gene has CDR1 SNHLY and CDR2 FYNNEI. CDR3 length: 13 residues. J gave up 6 bases and V 6 bases, and 4 bases lay outside the gene matches.

The rearrangement uses TRBV5-6 and TRBJ2-1; 11 nucleotides line up with TRBD2. Germline V gene sequence: CDR1 SGHDT, CDR2 YYEEEE. CDR3 length equals 17 residues. Trimming took 3 bases from V and 6 from J; bases not matched to a gene: 11. The CDR3 reads CASSSLPGLAGGNEQFF. The CDR3 DNA reads TGTGCCAGCAGCTCCCTCCCGGGGCTAGCGGGAGGCAATGAGCAGTTCTTC.

The CDR3 protein is CASSQEFVSGSYGYTF. The DNA for the CDR3 is TGTGCCAGCAGCCAAGAGTTCGTATCAGGATCTTATGGCTACACCTTC. The genes are TRBV7-8 and TRBJ1-2; D unresolved. This CDR3 has 16 residues. The germline V gene has CDR1 SGHVS and CDR2 FQNEAQ. V dropped 5 bases and J dropped 5 bases, with 21 bases sitting between them.

This clone is large within its sample. The V gene is TRBV19, the J gene TRBJ2-4; 7 positions agree with TRBD1. This CDR3 is 17 amino acids long. From germline, CDR1 is LNHDA and CDR2 SQIVND (reference sequence). After removal of 7 bases from V and 2 bases from J, the junction contained 14 bases not matched to a gene. The CDR3 sequence: CASTPRQGASSKNIQYF. The CDR3, as DNA: TGTGCCAGTACCCCAAGACAGGGCGCTTCATCCAAAAACATTCAGTACTTC.

This clone was counted between two and nine times. The J gene is TRBJ2-3, the V gene TRBV27; TRBD2 agrees at 7 bases. Germline V gives CDR1 MNHEY, CDR2 SMNVEV (reference sequence). This CDR3 region has 17 residues. V lost 5 bases and J lost 1; bases outside the gene matches: 12. The CDR3 DNA is TGTGCCAGCAGTCGTTCCGCAGGTCTAGCGGGCACAGATACGCAGTATTTT. Translation gives CASSRSAGLAGTDTQYF.

This clone has a handful of counts. A much larger clone lies one base from this, so it may be a read error. This CDR3 is also generated by other DNA sequences in the sample. The chain couples TRBV1 to TRBJ2-1; no check of the table's D call, TRBD1, against the DNA was made. TRBV1 is a known pseudogene. CDR3 length: 13 residues. CDR3 sequence reads: CTRAGTGGHEQFF. The CDR3 bases are TGCACCAGGGCCGGGACAGGGGGCCATGAGCAGTTCTTC.

This chain joins TRBV6-5 and TRBJ2-4; D possibly corresponds to TRBD2 (7 bases). The V and J ends lost 8 bases and 7 bases respectively, with 18 bases between them. CDR3 length: 14 amino acids. The V gene's germline CDR1 is MNHEY and CDR2 SVGAGI. The CDR3 here is CASRGRGGVNIQYF. The DNA for the CDR3 is TGTGCCAGCCGGGGCAGGGGAGGGGTGAACATTCAGTACTTC.

As regards this clone: Sequence at one end of the junction differs from germline and may be a read error. The genes are TRBV5-1 and TRBJ2-5, with D unresolved. The germline CDR1 and CDR2 sequences are SGHRS and YFSETQ. The CDR3 loop spans 13 amino acids. The CDR3 region has the DNA TGCGCCATCAGCTTATGGCGAGATGAGACCCAGTACTTC. Translated, it gives CAISLWRDETQYF.